A selection of T cell receptor beta chains follows, all from one sample in a study of T cell repertoires in cytomegalovirus infection. In TCRdb, the reads were re-called with MiXCR into one record per CDR3 protein. The data show approximately 400,000 distinct CDR3 sequences, with approximately 31% seen just once and about 13% held by the top ten. Sequenced material: PBMCs. Receptors were obtained from a human donor in good health (CMV status not recorded). Some clones in this sample may be carry-over from other donors' samples. Each CDR3 is given with its conserved first and last residue. D genes are given only for firm matches. Clone size is given for some rows only: seen once, a few or many times, or a class if the clone is expanded.

d_gene: -; j_gene: TRBJ1-2; abundance: -; v_gene: TRBV11-2; CDR3aa: CASSLVAGQGYGYTF; CDR3nt: TGTGCCAGCAGCTTAGTGGCGGGGCAGGGGTATGGCTACACCTTC
d_gene: -; j_gene: TRBJ2-5; abundance: once; v_gene: TRBV18; CDR3aa: CASSRKEETQYF; CDR3nt: TGTGCCAGCTCACGAAAAGAAGAGACCCAGTACTTC
d_gene: -; j_gene: TRBJ2-7; abundance: many; v_gene: TRBV7-8; CDR3aa: CASSLGDYYEQYF; CDR3nt: TGTGCCAGCAGCTTAGGAGACTACTACGAGCAGTACTTC
d_gene: TRBD2; j_gene: TRBJ2-1; abundance: -; v_gene: TRBV6-2/TRBV6-3; CDR3aa: CASSYRGGVPYNEQFF; CDR3nt: TGTGCCAGCAGTTACCGCGGGGGGGTCCCATACAATGAGCAGTTCTTC
d_gene: -; j_gene: TRBJ1-3; abundance: many; v_gene: TRBV12-3/TRBV12-4; CDR3aa: CASTLGGGNTIYF; CDR3nt: TGTGCCAGCACTCTAGGGGGTGGAAACACCATATATTTT
d_gene: -; j_gene: TRBJ2-3; abundance: -; v_gene: TRBV6-2/TRBV6-3; CDR3aa: CASSYPAASSTDTQYF; CDR3nt: TGTGCCAGCAGTTACCCGGCTGCCTCTAGCACAGATACGCAGTATTTT
d_gene: -; j_gene: TRBJ2-3; abundance: -; v_gene: TRBV6-1; CDR3aa: CASRSAGGPTDTQYF; CDR3nt: TGTGCCAGCAGGTCGGCGGGCGGCCCCACAGATACGCAGTATTTT
d_gene: TRBD2; j_gene: TRBJ2-1; abundance: -; v_gene: TRBV7-2; CDR3aa: CASSLGTRTLSINEQFF; CDR3nt: TGTGCCAGCAGCTTAGGGACTAGGACCCTGTCTATCAATGAGCAGTTCTTC
d_gene: TRBD1; j_gene: TRBJ1-1; abundance: -; v_gene: TRBV28; CDR3aa: CASNPTGQGRTEAFF; CDR3nt: TGTGCCAGCAACCCTACGGGACAGGGAAGGACTGAAGCTTTCTTT
d_gene: -; j_gene: TRBJ1-2; abundance: -; v_gene: TRBV10-3; CDR3aa: CATMGPEGSHGGYTF; CDR3nt: TGTGCCACCATGGGACCAGAAGGATCGCACGGGGGCTACACCTTC
d_gene: TRBD1; j_gene: TRBJ1-2; abundance: -; v_gene: TRBV12-3/TRBV12-4; CDR3aa: CASSWTGSLYTF; CDR3nt: TGTGCCAGCAGTTGGACAGGTTCCCTGTACACCTTC
d_gene: -; j_gene: TRBJ1-5; abundance: -; v_gene: TRBV29-1; CDR3aa: CSAGDGSMGQPQHF; CDR3nt: TGCAGCGCCGGGGACGGGTCCATGGGTCAGCCCCAGCATTTT
d_gene: -; j_gene: TRBJ1-5; abundance: -; v_gene: TRBV19; CDR3aa: CASSIMGELNQPQHF; CDR3nt: TGTGCCAGTAGTATAATGGGGGAACTCAATCAGCCCCAGCATTTT
d_gene: TRBD1; j_gene: TRBJ2-7; abundance: many; v_gene: TRBV4-1; CDR3aa: CASSQGTGDNEQYF; CDR3nt: TGCGCCAGCAGCCAAGGGACAGGGGATAACGAGCAGTACTTC
d_gene: -; j_gene: TRBJ2-3; abundance: -; v_gene: TRBV6-1; CDR3aa: CASNLLGTDTQYF; CDR3nt: TGTGCCAGCAATTTACTGGGCACAGATACGCAGTATTTT